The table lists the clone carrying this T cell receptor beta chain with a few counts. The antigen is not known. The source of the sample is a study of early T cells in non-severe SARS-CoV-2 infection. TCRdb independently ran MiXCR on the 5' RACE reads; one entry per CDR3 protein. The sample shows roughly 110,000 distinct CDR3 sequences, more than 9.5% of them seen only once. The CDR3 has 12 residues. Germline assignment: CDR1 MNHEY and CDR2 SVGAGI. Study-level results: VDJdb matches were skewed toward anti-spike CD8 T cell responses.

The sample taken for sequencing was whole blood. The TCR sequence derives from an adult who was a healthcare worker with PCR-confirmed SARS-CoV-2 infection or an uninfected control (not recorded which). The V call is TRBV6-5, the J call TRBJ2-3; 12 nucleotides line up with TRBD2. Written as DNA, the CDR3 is TGTGCGGCTAGCGGGAGGGGGAATACGCAGTATTTT. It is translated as CAASGRGNTQYF.